Here is one TCR beta chain with its context. Its antigen is still unknown. Per-base qualities were not stored, and no clone one base away is much larger. From V the trimming removes 8 bases and from J it removes 3 bases, while the gene matches leave 10 bases of the junction unaccounted for. The CDR3, from cysteine to phenylalanine, totals 14 residues. CDR3 DNA only is kept here, 42 bases in frame from base 1. Taken from the germline V gene (reference sequence), the CDR1 and CDR2 loops are MNHEY and SMNVEV. This record belongs to a study of CD8 T cells in Susac syndrome (dated by TCRdb to between 2018 and 2020). About the study as a whole: Among the Susac syndrome patients who were sequenced, clinically active disease was present in over 5 and clinical remission was observed in roughly eight. Susac syndrome patients were therapy-naive, on corticosteroids (some also receiving IVIg), or on IVIg alone at blood withdrawal. Whether CD8+ T cell activation and differentiation in Susac syndrome was antigen driven was tested using repertoire sequencing. The clonality of the CD8+ T cell repertoire was compared across approximately twelve healthy donors, some 14 Susac syndrome patients and roughly 16 multiple sclerosis patients.

Beyond this particular receptor, the publication reports: The study acknowledged that relatively few individuals were included in the TCR sequencing and HLA analysis. Clonal expansion was seen in Susac syndrome CD8+ repertoires, peaking in CD8+ TEMRA cells and being greater in clinically active patients than in remitting ones. Sixteen and five Susac-specific public clones were found in the total CD8+ and CD8+ TEMRA repertoires, respectively.

RNA was extracted using the RNeasy kit, and roughly 0.45 to 1 ug of the RNA was reverse transcribed with random hexamers. TCR beta CDR3 regions were amplified with the immunoSEQ multiplex PCR assay covering 54 Vbeta and 13 Jbeta segments. PCR amplification bias was corrected by using a synthetic template baseline for primer optimization and computational correction. Per the original workflow: Reads were annotated to V, D and J genes according to IMGT and were analyzed with immunoSEQ Analyzer, with only productive sequences retained. To calculate clonality, Shannon entropy was normalized by log2 of the number of productive unique sequences and then subtracted from one. Public and private clones were assessed among the 100 most prevalent clones of each patient and control. Clones were defined as Susac-specific when absent from the healthy and MS cohorts, from about 970 published viral clones and from other ImmuneACCESS disease sequences. TCRdb took the public reads, trimmed them with fastp at Q25, ran MiXCR for clone calling and kept in-frame beta chains. CDR3 protein sequences are deduplicated, and each keeps its most common genes and DNA. The V and J calls and clone size are TCRdb's, not the authors'. The sample table shows fewer than 150,000 distinct CDR3 sequences, and around 95% are seen once. 0.15% to 0.2% of the sample rests with the top ten.

Peripheral blood CD8+ and CD4+ T cells from healthy donors, Susac syndrome patients and multiple sclerosis patients were profiled by high-throughput TCR beta sequencing. Recently defined diagnostic criteria for definite or probable disease were met by the Susac syndrome patients. CD8+ TEMRA cells were enriched by FACS, while bulk CD8+ and CD4+ T cells were purified by magnetic negative isolation. Blood was collected in EDTA tubes and processed within 24 hours, with PBMCs isolated through density gradient centrifugation. PBMCs intended for TCR sequencing were cryopreserved in liquid nitrogen and were subsequently thawed in a 37 degrees C water bath. Purity of sorted or isolated CD4+, CD8+ and CD8+ TEMRA cells was at least 90%.

The TCR comes from a human donor with Susac syndrome. Material: CD8+ T cells from PBMCs. The chain is assembled from TRBV27 and TRBJ2-7, and 7 junctional nucleotides match TRBD2. The sequenced DNA is TGTGCCAGCGCAGTAGCGGGCGCCGGCTACGAGCAGTACTTC. Its translation is CASAVAGAGYEQYF.